This T cell receptor (beta chain) was identified in a study of blood T cell repertoires in COVID-19. Germline CDR1 is SEHNR and CDR2 is FQNEAQ (reference sequence). This CDR3 has 15 residues. Germline trimming cut 5 bases from V and 9 bases from J; bases unmatched to any gene: 10. Assay used: immunoSEQ multiplex PCR; TCRdb lists only in-frame clones, some missing. The sample shows 110,000 to 150,000 clones, approximately 84% of them seen only once. The sample consisted of peripheral blood. The sequence was collected from a human donor in a cohort sampled during active COVID-19. The J gene is TRBJ2-1, the V gene TRBV7-9, with 10 nucleotides matching TRBD1. DNA of the CDR3: TGTGCCAGCAGCCCCGGGACAGGGGACTTTCTTGAGCAGTTCTTC. It codes for CASSPGTGDFLEQFF.